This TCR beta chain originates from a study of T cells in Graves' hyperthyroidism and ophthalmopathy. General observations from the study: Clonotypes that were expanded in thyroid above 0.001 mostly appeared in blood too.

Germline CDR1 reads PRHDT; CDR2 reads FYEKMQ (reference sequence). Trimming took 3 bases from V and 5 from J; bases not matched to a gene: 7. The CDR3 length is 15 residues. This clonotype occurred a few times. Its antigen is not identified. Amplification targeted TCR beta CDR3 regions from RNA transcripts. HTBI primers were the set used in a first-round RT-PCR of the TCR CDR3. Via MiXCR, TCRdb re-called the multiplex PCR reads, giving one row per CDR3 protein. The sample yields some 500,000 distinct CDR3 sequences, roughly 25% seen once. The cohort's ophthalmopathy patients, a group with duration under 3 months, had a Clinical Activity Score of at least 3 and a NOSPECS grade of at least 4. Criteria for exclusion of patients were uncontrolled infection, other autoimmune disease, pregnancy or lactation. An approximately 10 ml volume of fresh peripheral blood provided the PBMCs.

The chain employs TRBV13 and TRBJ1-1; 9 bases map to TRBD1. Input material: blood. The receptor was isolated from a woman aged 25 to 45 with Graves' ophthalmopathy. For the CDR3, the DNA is TGTGCCAGCAGCTTGGGGACAGGGCGAGATACTGAAGCTTTCTTT. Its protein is CASSLGTGRDTEAFF.